This T cell receptor (beta chain) was obtained from a study of blood T cell repertoires in COVID-19. Germline CDR1 is MNHEY and CDR2 is SVGEGT. This CDR3 is 16 amino acids long. Germline trimming cut 4 bases from V and 0 bases from J; bases unmatched to any gene: 7. TCRdb keeps only in-frame clones here, not all; method: immunoSEQ multiplex PCR. In the table there are about 120,000 clones, around 86% of which are singletons. Sequenced: peripheral blood. This chain links TRBV6-2 or TRBV6-3 with TRBJ1-2, with 8 bases lining up with TRBD1. The receptor was isolated from a man aged 40-49 years with acute or convalescent COVID-19. CDR3 loop: CASSLGQGRANYGYTF. The CDR3 DNA is TGTGCCAGCAGTTTAGGACAGGGCCGCGCTAACTATGGCTACACCTTC.